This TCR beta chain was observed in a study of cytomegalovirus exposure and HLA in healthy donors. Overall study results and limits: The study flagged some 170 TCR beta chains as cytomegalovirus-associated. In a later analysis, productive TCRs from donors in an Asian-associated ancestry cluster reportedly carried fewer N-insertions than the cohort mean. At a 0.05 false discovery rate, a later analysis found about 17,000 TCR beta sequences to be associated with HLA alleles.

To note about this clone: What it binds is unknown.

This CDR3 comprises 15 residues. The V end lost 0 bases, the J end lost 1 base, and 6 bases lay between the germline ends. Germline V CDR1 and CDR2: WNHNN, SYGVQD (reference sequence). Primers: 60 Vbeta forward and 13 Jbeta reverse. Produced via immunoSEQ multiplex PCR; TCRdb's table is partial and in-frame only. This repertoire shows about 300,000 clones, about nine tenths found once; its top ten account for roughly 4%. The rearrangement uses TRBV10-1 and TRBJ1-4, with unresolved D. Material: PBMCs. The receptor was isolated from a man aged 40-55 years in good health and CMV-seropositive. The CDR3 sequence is CASSESRETNEKLFF. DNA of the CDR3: TGCGCCAGCAGTGAGTCACGGGAAACTAATGAAAAACTGTTTTTT.